This T cell receptor (beta chain) stems from a study of CD8+CD57+ T cells in acquired aplastic anemia. According to the study, genomic DNA was the template for TCR beta VDJ and CDR3 profiling. TCRdb called the reads again in MiXCR, with one record for every CDR3 protein. Among about 120,000 distinct CDR3 sequences listed, approximately 40% were seen once. Trimming at V came to 5 bases and at J to 0 bases, leaving 4 bases not matched to a gene. CDR1 is MNHNS, CDR2 SASEGT, per germline. This CDR3 is built from 15 residues. Patients who underwent sequencing had shown CD8+CD57+ cell expansion by flow cytometry.

This TCR derives from a human donor with aplastic anemia. The chain combines TRBV6-1 with TRBJ1-5; 7 nucleotides agree with TRBD1. Source material: sorted CD4+, CD8+, or CD8+CD57+ T cells (not recorded which) from PBMCs. The CDR3 loop is CASSRDSNSNQPQHF. The CDR3 nucleotides read TGTGCCAGCAGTCGGGACAGCAATAGCAATCAGCCCCAGCATTTT.